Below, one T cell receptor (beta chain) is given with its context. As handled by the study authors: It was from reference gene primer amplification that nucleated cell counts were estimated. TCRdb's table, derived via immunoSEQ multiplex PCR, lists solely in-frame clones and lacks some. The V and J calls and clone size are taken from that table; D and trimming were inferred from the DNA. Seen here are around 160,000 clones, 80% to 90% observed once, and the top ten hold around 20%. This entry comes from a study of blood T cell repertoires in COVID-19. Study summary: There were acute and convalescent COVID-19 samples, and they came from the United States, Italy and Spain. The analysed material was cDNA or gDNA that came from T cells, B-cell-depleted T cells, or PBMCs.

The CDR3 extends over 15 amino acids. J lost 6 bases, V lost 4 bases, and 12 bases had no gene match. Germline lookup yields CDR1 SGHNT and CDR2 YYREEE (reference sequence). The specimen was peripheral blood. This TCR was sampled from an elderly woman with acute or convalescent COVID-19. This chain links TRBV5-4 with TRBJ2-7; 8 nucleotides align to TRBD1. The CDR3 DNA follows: TGTGCCAGCAGCCCCCGTGGACAGGGACATATCGAGCAGTACTTC. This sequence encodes CASSPRGQGHIEQYF.